This record concerns one T cell receptor beta chain sequence. Its antigen is unknown. The CDR3 extends over 16 amino acids. The germline gives CDR1 SGHRS, CDR2 YFSETQ. Between the trimmed V and J ends, which lost 0 bases and 3 bases, there was a span of 15 bases. Clones were sequenced by immunoSEQ multiplex PCR, and TCRdb holds only the in-frame ones, with some missing. The table records just under 65,000 clones, about 96% of them present only once. The data were obtained in a study of brain T cells in children with intractable seizures. Overall study results and limits: Only CDR3 sequence similarity suggested viral specificity, without known HCMV serostatus.

Only cases whose brain tissue showed the highest T cell transcript signatures were sequenced. Patients received at least one anti-epileptic drug before surgery. The sequence derives from a boy under two years old with focal cortical dysplasia and intractable seizures. The sample here was peripheral blood, taken at surgery. V and J are TRBV5-1 and TRBJ1-1; D not resolved. The CDR3: CASSLGQEVWDTEAFF. DNA for the CDR3: TGCGCCAGCAGCTTGGGGCAGGAGGTTTGGGACACTGAAGCTTTCTTT.